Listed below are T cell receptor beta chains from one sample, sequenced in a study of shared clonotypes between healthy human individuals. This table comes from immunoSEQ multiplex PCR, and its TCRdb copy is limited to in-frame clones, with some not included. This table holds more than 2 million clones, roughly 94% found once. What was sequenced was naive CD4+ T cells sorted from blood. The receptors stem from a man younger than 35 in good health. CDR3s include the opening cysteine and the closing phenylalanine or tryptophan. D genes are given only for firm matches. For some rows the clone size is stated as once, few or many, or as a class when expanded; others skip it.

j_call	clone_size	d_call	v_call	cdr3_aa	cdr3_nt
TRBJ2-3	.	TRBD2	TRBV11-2	CASSWTSGSQDTQYF	TGTGCCAGCAGTTGGACTAGCGGGAGCCAAGATACGCAGTATTTT
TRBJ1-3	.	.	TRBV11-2	CASSSHRSLIIDTIYF	TGTGCCAGCAGCTCTCACAGGTCTCTGATTATCGACACCATATATTTT
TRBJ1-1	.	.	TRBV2	CASKPVNTEAFF	TGTGCCAGCAAACCAGTGAACACTGAAGCTTTCTTT
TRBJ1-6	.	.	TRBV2	CASSEDQGAGAPLHF	TGTGCCAGCAGTGAAGACCAGGGCGCGGGGGCACCCCTCCACTTT
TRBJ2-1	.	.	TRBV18	CASSPSLDNEQFF	TGTGCCAGCTCACCCTCTTTAGACAATGAGCAGTTCTTC
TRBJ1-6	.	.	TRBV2	CASSGNSGESPLHF	TGTGCCAGCAGCGGGAACTCAGGGGAATCACCCCTCCACTTT
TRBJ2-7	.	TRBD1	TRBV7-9	CASSSRPGQALFYEQYF	TGTGCCAGCAGCTCGCGTCCGGGACAGGCGTTATTCTACGAGCAGTACTTC
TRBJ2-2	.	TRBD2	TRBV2	CASLFAAGATGGELFF	TGTGCCAGTTTGTTCGCAGCGGGAGCTACCGGAGGGGAGCTGTTTTTT
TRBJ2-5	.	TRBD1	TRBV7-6	CASSLAAQGAGETQYF	TGTGCCAGCAGCTTAGCGGCACAGGGGGCCGGGGAGACCCAGTACTTC
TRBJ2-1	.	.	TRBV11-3	CASSSRTGGNEQFF	TGTGCCAGCAGCTCGAGGACTGGGGGGAATGAGCAGTTCTTC
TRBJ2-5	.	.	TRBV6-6	CASSHTTQETQYF	TGTGCCAGCAGTCATACTACCCAAGAGACCCAGTACTTC
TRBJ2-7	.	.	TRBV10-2	CASRGTYEQYF	TGCGCCAGCAGGGGGACCTACGAGCAGTACTTC
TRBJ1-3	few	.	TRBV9	CASSADSSGNTIYF	TGTGCCAGCAGCGCGGACAGCTCTGGAAACACCATATATTTT
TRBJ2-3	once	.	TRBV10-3	CAISAGQSPVTQYF	TGTGCCATCAGTGCAGGACAGTCCCCAGTTACGCAGTATTTT
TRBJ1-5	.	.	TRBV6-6	CASSSRDDIANQPQHF	TGTGCCAGCAGTTCCCGGGATGATATAGCAAATCAGCCCCAGCATTTT
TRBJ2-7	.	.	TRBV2	CASSAYRVEQYF	TGTGCCAGCAGCGCTTACAGGGTCGAGCAGTACTTC
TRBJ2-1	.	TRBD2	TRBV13	CASRGLAGSYNEQFF	TGTGCCAGCAGGGGGCTAGCGGGGTCCTACAATGAGCAGTTCTTC
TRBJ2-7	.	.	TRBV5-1	CASSQNRGAHEQYF	TGCGCCAGCAGCCAAAACCGCGGGGCGCACGAGCAGTACTTC
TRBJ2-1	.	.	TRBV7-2	CASSLRTPGTLGDNEQFF	TGTGCCAGCAGCTTACGAACACCCGGGACCCTCGGCGACAATGAGCAGTTCTTC
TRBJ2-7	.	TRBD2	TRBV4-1	CASSRTLAEPYEQYF	TGCGCCAGCAGCCGGACCCTAGCGGAGCCCTACGAGCAGTACTTC
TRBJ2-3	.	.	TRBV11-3	CASSLETAGDTQYF	TGTGCCAGCAGCTTAGAAACGGCGGGGGATACGCAGTATTTT
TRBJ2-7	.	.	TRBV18	CASSPFKGDEQYF	TGTGCCAGCTCACCATTCAAGGGGGACGAGCAGTACTTC
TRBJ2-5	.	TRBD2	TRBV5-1	CASSLDIAGETQYF	TGCGCCAGCAGCTTGGATATAGCGGGAGAGACCCAGTACTTC
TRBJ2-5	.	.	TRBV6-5	CASSSGYQETQYF	TGTGCCAGCAGCTCAGGGTACCAAGAGACCCAGTACTTC
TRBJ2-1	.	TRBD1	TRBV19	CASRKGQGARNEQFF	TGTGCCAGTAGGAAGGGACAGGGGGCCAGGAATGAGCAGTTCTTC
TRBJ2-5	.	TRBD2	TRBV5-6	CASSPVPGLRTETQYF	TGTGCCAGCAGCCCCGTACCGGGACTAAGGACAGAGACCCAGTACTTC
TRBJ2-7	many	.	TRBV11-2	CASSRWQDTYEQYF	TGTGCCAGCAGCCGGTGGCAAGACACCTACGAGCAGTACTTC
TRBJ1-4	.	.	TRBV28	CASRPRQDEKLFF	TGTGCCAGCAGACCCCGACAGGATGAAAAACTGTTTTTT
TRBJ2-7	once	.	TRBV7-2	CASSLEYEQYF	TGTGCCAGCAGCTTAGAATACGAGCAGTACTTC
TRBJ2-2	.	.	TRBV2	CASSPLGKPTNTGELFF	TGTGCCAGCAGCCCCCTCGGCAAGCCAACTAACACCGGGGAGCTGTTTTTT
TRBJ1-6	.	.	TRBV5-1	CASSLEAVGNSPLHF	TGCGCCAGCAGCTTGGAGGCAGTTGGGAATTCACCCCTCCACTTT
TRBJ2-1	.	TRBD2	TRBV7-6	CASALWSGGPYNEQFF	TGTGCCAGCGCCCTGTGGTCGGGAGGGCCCTACAATGAGCAGTTCTTC
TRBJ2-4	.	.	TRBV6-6	CASSYPGQVAKNIQYF	TGTGCCAGCAGTTACCCGGGCCAGGTAGCCAAAAACATTCAGTACTTC
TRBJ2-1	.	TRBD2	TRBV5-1	CASSRLAGENEQFF	TGCGCCAGCAGCCGACTAGCGGGGGAAAATGAGCAGTTCTTC
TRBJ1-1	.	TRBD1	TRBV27	CASSPSGQGWAFF	TGTGCCAGCAGCCCCTCTGGACAGGGTTGGGCTTTCTTT
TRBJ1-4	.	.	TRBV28	CASSPSVGSTNEKLFF	TGTGCCAGCAGTCCCAGCGTTGGATCAACTAATGAAAAACTGTTTTTT
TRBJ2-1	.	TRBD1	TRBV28	CASTETGTNEQFF	TGTGCCAGCACCGAGACAGGGACGAATGAGCAGTTCTTC
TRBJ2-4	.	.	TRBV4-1	CASSQEGRGDIQYF	TGCGCCAGCAGCCAAGAGGGCAGGGGGGACATTCAGTACTTC
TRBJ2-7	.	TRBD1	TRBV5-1	CASRRLGTEPGEQYF	TGCGCCAGCCGGCGGCTGGGGACAGAACCTGGCGAGCAGTACTTC
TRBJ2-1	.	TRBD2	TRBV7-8	CASSPVAGGPSHNEQFF	TGTGCCAGCAGCCCCGTAGCGGGAGGGCCTTCACACAATGAGCAGTTCTTC